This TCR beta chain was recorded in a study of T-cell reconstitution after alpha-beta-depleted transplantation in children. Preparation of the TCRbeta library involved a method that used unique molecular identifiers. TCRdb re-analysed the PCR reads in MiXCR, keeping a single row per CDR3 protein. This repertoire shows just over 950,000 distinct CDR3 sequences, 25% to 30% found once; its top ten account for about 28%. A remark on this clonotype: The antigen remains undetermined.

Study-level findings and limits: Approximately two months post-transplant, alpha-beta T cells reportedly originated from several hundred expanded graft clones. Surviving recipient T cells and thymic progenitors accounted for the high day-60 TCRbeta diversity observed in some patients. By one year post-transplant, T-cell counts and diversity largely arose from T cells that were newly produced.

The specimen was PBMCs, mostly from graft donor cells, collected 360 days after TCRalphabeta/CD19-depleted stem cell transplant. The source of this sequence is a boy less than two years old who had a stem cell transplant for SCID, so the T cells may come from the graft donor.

CDR3 sequence (DNA): TGTGCCACCAGCAGAGGGGGGACAGTCAACGAGCAGTACTTC. Encoded protein: CATSRGGTVNEQYF. The chain has TRBV15 and TRBJ2-7, with 7 bases matching TRBD1. CDR3 length equals 14 residues. The V gene end was trimmed by 1 base and the J gene end by 5 bases; junction bases not matched to a gene: 5. Germline loops: CDR1 LNHNV, CDR2 YYDKDF (reference sequence).